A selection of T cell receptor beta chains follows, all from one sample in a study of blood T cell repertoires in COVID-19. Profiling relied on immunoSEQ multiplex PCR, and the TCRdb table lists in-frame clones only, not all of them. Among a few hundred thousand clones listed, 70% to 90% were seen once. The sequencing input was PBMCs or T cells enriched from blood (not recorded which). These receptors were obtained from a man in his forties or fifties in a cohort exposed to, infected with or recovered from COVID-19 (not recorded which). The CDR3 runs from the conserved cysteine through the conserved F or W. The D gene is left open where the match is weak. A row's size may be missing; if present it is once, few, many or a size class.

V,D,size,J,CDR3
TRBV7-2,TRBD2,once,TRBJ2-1,CASSLAGLAGGPYNEQFF
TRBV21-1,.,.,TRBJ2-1,CASSKGGATYNEQFF
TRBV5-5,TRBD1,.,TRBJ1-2,CASSSQGQPYGYTF
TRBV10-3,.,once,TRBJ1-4,CAISDNSDIRFF
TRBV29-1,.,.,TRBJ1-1,CSVARLGTEAFF
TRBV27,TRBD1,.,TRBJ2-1,CASSLGTGYNEQFF
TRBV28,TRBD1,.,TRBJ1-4,CASSSQGAAQVANEKLFF
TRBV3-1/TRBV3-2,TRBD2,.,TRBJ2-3,CASRREGTDTQYF
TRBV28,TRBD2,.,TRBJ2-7,CASSGFRDYTYEQYF
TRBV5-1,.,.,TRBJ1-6,CASSTDQTGHYNSPLHF